At least ten counts were recorded for the clone carrying this TCR beta chain. What it binds is not known. This sample stems from a study of T-cell reconstitution after alpha-beta-depleted transplantation in children. Overall study results and limits: Once a year had passed after transplant, T-cell counts and diversity came mostly from newly produced T cells. Expanded clones from the graft, numbering several hundred, reportedly supplied alpha-beta T cells about two months after transplant.

Preparation of the TCRbeta library was carried out with unique molecular identifiers. TCRdb recomputed calls from the PCR reads with MiXCR, one row per CDR3 protein. The table lists approximately 150,000 distinct CDR3 sequences, around 10% of them singletons, with 15% to 20% in the top ten. Trimming took off 0 bases at V and 1 base at J, with 10 bases between the two ends. The CDR3 totals 15 residues. The germline V gene encodes CDR1 SGHRS and CDR2 YFSETQ. The source material was PBMCs, mostly from graft donor cells, sampled 180 days after TCRalphabeta/CD19-depleted stem cell transplant. The receptor was isolated from a female patient between 2 and 15 years old who had a stem cell transplant for congenital amegakaryocytic thrombocytopenia, so the T cells may come from the graft donor. The chain is built from TRBV5-1 and TRBJ1-1, with D hard to call. CDR3 DNA sequence: TGCGCCAGCAGCTTGGGGTTGTCTCCGAACACTGAAGCTTTCTTT. Protein: CASSLGLSPNTEAFF. The whole variable domain, remainder taken from reference TRBV5-1 and TRBJ1-1, is KAGVTQTPRYLIKTRGQQVTLSCSPISGHRSVSWYQQTPGQGLQFLFEYFSETQRNKGNFPGRFSGRQFSNSRSEMNVSTLELGDSALYLCASSLGLSPNTEAFFGQGTRLTVV.